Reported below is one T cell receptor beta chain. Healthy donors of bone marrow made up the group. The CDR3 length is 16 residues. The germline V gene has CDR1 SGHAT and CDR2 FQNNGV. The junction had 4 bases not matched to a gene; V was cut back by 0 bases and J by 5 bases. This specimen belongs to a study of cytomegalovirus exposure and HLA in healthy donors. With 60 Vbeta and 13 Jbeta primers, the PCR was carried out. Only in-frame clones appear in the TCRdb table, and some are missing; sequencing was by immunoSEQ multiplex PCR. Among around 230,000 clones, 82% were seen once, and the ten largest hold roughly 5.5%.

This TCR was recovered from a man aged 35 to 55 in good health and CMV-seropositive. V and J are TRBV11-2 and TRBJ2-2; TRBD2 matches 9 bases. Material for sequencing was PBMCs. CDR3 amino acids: CASSLEASGITGELFF. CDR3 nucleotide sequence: TGTGCCAGCAGCTTAGAGGCTAGCGGGATTACCGGGGAGCTGTTTTTT.